This T cell receptor (beta chain) was observed in a study of T-cell reconstitution after alpha-beta-depleted transplantation in children listed by TCRdb under 2016. About the study as a whole: Using TCR repertoire profiling, the study followed T-cell immune reconstitution in a quantitative way in children after TCRalphabeta/CD19-depleted allogeneic hematopoietic cell transplantation.

With respect to this clonotype: Its antigen specificity is not known. Nothing much larger sits one base from this clone, and base qualities are not available.

Overall study outcomes, separate from this receptor: Hyperexpanded clone frequencies declined over subsequent months; after one year, T-cell counts and TCRbeta diversity were mostly attributed to newly produced T cells. The apparently early recovery of alphabetaT-cell counts about two months after transplant reportedly depended on only several hundred rapidly expanded clones that came from non-depleted graft cells. In some patients, the high TCRbeta diversity seen at day 60 was put down to recipient T cells and intrathymic progenitors that had survived conditioning.

Per the germline V gene, SGDLS is the CDR1 and YYNGEE is the CDR2. The V and J ends are trimmed by 0 bases and 6 bases, leaving 9 bases between them. From the cysteine up to the phenylalanine, the CDR3 has a length of 14 residues. This entry keeps only the CDR3 DNA: 42 bases, framed from base 1. Libraries came from PCR. TCRdb shows the sequencer as Illumina HiSeq 2500. To normalize quantification of the TCRbeta repertoire, the TCR libraries were built with molecular barcoding that relied on unique molecular identifiers. In-frame beta chains were kept once TCRdb had trimmed the public reads at Q25 with fastp and called clones with MiXCR. Rows are combined by CDR3 protein, so each entry shows the most common genes and DNA. The sample contains approximately 800,000 distinct CDR3 sequences, 15% to 20% of them found a single time. Approximately 5% of the sample goes to the ten largest clones. The sample's treatment or condition, from its label and the paper: allogeneic hematopoietic cell transplantation with graft depleted of TCRalphabeta T cells and CD19 B cells. TCRalphabeta/CD19-depleted allogeneic hematopoietic cell grafts were given to the transplant recipients, all of whom were children.

This specimen consisted of PBMCs, mostly from graft donor cells, obtained 360 days after TCRalphabeta/CD19-depleted stem cell transplant. This TCR derives from a male patient aged 10-17 years who had a stem cell transplant for acute lymphoblastic leukemia, so the T cells may come from the graft donor. The chain is encoded by TRBV9 joined to TRBJ2-2; no D gene is confidently identified. The DNA reads TGTGCCAGCAGCGTAGACCGAGCAGCCGGGGAGCTGTTTTTT. Protein translation: CASSVDRAAGELFF.